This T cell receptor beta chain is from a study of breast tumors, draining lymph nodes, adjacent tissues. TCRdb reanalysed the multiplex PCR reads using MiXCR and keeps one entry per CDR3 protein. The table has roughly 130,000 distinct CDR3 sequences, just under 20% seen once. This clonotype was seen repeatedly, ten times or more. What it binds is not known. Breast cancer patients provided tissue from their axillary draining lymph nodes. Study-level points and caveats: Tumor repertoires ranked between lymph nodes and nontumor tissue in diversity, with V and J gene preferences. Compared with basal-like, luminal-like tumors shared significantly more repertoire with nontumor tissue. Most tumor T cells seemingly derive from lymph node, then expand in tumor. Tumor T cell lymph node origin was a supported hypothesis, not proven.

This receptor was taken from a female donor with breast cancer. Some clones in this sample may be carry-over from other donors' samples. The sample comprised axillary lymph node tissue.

The CDR3 here is CASSSWLGGAVNEQFF. The CDR3 DNA sequence: TGTGCCAGCAGTTCCTGGTTGGGGGGCGCGGTCAATGAGCAGTTCTTC. The chain recombines TRBV28 with TRBJ2-1; D might be TRBD1 or TRBD2, each matching 6 bases. The germline CDR1 and CDR2 sequences are MDHEN and SYDVKM. CDR3 length equals 16 residues. Trimming pared 4 bases from V and 6 bases from J, leaving 19 bases between.